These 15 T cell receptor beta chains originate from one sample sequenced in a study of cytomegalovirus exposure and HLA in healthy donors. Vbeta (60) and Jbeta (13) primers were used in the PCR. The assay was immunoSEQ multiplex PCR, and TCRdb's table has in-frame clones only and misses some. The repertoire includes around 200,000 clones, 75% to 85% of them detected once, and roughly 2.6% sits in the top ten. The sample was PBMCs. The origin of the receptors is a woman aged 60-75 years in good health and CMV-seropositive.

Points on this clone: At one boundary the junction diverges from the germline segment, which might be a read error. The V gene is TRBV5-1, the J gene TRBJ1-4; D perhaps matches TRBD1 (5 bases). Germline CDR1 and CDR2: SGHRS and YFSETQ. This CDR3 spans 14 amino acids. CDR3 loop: CASSFQGPNGKLFF. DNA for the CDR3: TGCGCCAGCAGCTTTCAGGGTCCGAATGGAAAACTGTTTTTT.

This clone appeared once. CDR3 amino acids: CASSGQGYYNEQFF. The DNA for the CDR3 is TGTGCCAGCAGCGGACAGGGGTATTACAATGAGCAGTTCTTC. V usage is TRBV2 and J usage is TRBJ2-1; 9 nucleotides match TRBD1. This CDR3 spans 14 amino acids. V lost 6 bases and J lost 4; bases outside the gene matches: 4. Germline-derived CDR1 and CDR2 are SNHLY and FYNNEI.

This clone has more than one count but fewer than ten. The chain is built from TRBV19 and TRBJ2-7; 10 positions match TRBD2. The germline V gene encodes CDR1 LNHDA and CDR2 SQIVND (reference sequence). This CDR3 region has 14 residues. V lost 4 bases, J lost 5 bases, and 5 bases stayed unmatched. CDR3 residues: CASSTAGGTNEQYF. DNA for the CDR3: TGTGCCAGTAGTACAGCGGGAGGGACGAACGAGCAGTACTTC.

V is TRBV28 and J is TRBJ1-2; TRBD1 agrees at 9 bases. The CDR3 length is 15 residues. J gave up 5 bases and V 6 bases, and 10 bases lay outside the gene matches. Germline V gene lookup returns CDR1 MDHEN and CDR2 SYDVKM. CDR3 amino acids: CASSYARTGEYGYTF. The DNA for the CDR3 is TGTGCCAGCAGCTACGCGAGGACAGGGGAGTATGGCTACACCTTC.

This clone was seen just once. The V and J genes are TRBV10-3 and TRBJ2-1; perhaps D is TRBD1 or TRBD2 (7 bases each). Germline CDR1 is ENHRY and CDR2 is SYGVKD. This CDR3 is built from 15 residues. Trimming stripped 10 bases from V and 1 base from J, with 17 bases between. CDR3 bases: TGTGCCACCAGGGGGAGCGGGGAGTCCTACAATGAGCAGTTCTTC. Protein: CATRGSGESYNEQFF.

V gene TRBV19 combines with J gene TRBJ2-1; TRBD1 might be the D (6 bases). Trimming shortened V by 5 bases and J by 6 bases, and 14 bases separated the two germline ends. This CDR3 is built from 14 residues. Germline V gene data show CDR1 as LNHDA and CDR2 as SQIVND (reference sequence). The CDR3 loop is CASSPTGLANEQFF. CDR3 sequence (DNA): TGTGCCAGTAGTCCAACAGGGTTGGCCAATGAGCAGTTCTTC.

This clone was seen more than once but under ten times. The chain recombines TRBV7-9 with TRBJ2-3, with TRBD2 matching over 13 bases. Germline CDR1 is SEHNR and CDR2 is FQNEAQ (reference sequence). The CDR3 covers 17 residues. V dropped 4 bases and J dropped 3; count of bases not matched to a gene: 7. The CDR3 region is CASSSYGLAGVTDTQYF. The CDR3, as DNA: TGTGCCAGCAGCTCCTACGGACTAGCGGGGGTGACAGATACGCAGTATTTT.

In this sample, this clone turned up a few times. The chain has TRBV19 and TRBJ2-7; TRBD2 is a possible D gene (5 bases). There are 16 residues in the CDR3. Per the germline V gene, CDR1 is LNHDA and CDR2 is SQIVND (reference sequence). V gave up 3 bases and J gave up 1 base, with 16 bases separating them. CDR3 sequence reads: CASSIRGFGGSYEQYF. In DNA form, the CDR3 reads TGTGCCAGTAGTATTCGAGGGTTCGGCGGATCCTACGAGCAGTACTTC. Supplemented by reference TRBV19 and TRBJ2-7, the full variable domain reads DGGITQSPKYLFRKEGQNVTLSCEQNLNHDAMYWYRQDPGQGLRLIYYSQIVNDFQKGDIAEGYSVSREKKESFPLTVTSAQKNPTAFYLCASSIRGFGGSYEQYFGPGTRLTVT.

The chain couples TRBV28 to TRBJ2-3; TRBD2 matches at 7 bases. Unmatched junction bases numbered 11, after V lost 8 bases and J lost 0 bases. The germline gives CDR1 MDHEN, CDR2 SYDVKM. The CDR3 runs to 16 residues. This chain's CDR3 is CASGSGPPSSTDTQYF. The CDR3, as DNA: TGTGCCAGCGGTAGCGGGCCCCCTTCTAGCACAGATACGCAGTATTTT.

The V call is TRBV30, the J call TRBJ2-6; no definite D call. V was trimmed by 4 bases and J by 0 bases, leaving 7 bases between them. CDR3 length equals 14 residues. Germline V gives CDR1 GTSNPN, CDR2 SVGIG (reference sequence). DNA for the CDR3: TGTGCCTGGACAGTAAACTCTGGGGCCAACGTCCTGACTTTC. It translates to CAWTVNSGANVLTF.

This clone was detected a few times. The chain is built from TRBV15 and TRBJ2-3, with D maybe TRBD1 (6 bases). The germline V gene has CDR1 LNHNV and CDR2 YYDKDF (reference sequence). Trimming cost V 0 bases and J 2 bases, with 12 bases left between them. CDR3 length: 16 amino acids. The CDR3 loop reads CATSRDPTGSTDTQYF. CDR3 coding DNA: TGTGCCACCAGCAGAGATCCTACAGGGTCCACAGATACGCAGTATTTT.

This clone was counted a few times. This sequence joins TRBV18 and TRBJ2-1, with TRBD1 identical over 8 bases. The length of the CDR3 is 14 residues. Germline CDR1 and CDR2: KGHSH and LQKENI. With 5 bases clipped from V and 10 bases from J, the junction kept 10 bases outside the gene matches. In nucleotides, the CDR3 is TGTGCCAGCTCAGGAGGACAGGGCTTCAGGGAGCAGTTCTTC. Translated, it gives CASSGGQGFREQFF.

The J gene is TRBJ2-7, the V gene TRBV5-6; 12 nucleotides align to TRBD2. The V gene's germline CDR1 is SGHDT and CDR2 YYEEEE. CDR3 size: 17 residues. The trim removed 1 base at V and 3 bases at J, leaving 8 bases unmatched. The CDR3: CASSLRGTSGSYYEQYF. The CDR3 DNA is TGTGCCAGCAGCTTGAGGGGGACTAGCGGGTCCTACTACGAGCAGTACTTC. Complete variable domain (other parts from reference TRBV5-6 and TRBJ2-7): DAGVTQSPTHLIKTRGQQVTLRCSPKSGHDTVSWYQQALGQGPQFIFQYYEEEERQRGNFPDRFSGHQFPNYSSELNVNALLLGDSALYLCASSLRGTSGSYYEQYFGPGTRLTVT.

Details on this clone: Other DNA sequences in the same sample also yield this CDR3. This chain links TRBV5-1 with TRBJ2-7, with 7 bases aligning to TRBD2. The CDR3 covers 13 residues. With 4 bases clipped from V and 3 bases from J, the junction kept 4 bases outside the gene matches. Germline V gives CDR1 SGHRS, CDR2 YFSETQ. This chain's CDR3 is CASSPSGNYEQYF. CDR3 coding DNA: TGCGCCAGCAGCCCTAGCGGAAACTACGAGCAGTACTTC.

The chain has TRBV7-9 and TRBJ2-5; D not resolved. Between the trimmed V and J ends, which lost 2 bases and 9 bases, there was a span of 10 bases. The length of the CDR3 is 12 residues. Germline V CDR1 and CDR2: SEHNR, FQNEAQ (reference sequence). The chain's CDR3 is CASSLSARAQYF. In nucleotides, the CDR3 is TGTGCCAGCAGCTTATCCGCCCGAGCCCAGTACTTC.